These 7 T cell receptor beta chains were sequenced from one sample in a study of a mutant IDH1 vaccine in newly diagnosed glioma. The time point here: week 35, safety follow-up. Every vaccination contained 300 ug of the mutant IDH1 20-mer peptide and was paired with topical imiquimod. TCRdb's table, derived via immunoSEQ multiplex PCR, lists solely in-frame clones and lacks some. The table shows about 32,000 clones, with under 85% occurring only once. The antigens for these receptors are not known. Sequences were derived from PBMCs, sampled from a glioma patient whose treatment included an IDH1 peptide vaccine. The origin of the receptors is a woman aged 25 to 39 with glioma. Some clones in this sample may be carry-over from other donors' samples.

The rearrangement links TRBV2 to TRBJ2-3; TRBD1 matches at 8 bases. Trimming took 6 bases from V and 0 from J; bases not matched to a gene: 5. CDR1 is SNHLY, CDR2 FYNNEI, per germline. CDR3 length: 15 residues. The CDR3 nucleotides are TGTGCCAGCAGCGAGCAGGGGGCGAGCACAGATACGCAGTATTTT. It codes for CASSEQGASTDTQYF. Complete variable domain (other parts from reference TRBV2 and TRBJ2-3): EPEVTQTPSHQVTQMGQEVILRCVPISNHLYFYWYRQILGQKVEFLVSFYNNEISEKSEIFDDQFSVERPDGSNFTLKIRSTKLEDSAMYFCASSEQGASTDTQYFGPGTRLTVL.

The rearrangement links TRBV11-2 to TRBJ1-4; a weak D match, TRBD1 (5 bases). Germline V gene sequence: CDR1 SGHAT, CDR2 FQNNGV. The CDR3 has 14 residues. With 5 bases removed from V and 8 bases from J, the gap between germline ends came to 15 bases. CDR3 sequence reads: CASSPTAGTEKLFF. The CDR3 region has the DNA TGTGCCAGCAGCCCGACAGCGGGAACGGAAAAACTGTTTTTT. The whole variable domain, remainder taken from reference TRBV11-2 and TRBJ1-4, is EAGVAQSPRYKIIEKRQSVAFWCNPISGHATLYWYQQILGQGPKLLIQFQNNGVVDDSQLPKDRFSAERLKGVDSTLKIQPAKLEDSAVYLCASSPTAGTEKLFFGSGTQLSVL.

The V call is TRBV11-3, the J call TRBJ1-2; D is ambiguous. The V end was cut by 4 bases, the J end by 2 bases, with 20 bases between. Per the germline V gene, CDR1 is SGHNT and CDR2 is YENEEA. The CDR3 runs to 17 residues. CDR3 DNA: TGTGCCAGCAGCTCCTTTTTTTCCAGCGCGGCGAACTATGGCTACACCTTC. Translated: CASSSFFSSAANYGYTF.

The V and J genes are TRBV19 and TRBJ1-5; unclear D gene. This CDR3 has 15 residues. V was cut by 2 bases and J by 0 bases, with 8 bases left in between. From germline, CDR1 is LNHDA and CDR2 SQIVND (reference sequence). CDR3 DNA: TGTGCCAGTAGTATATTTCGGGATAGCAATCAGCCCCAGCATTTT. Protein product: CASSIFRDSNQPQHF.

This clone appeared a few times. This chain joins TRBV18 and TRBJ2-7; D gene unclear. Trimming took off 3 bases at V and 3 bases at J, with 12 bases between the two ends. Germline CDR1 is KGHSH and CDR2 is LQKENI. This CDR3 has 14 amino acids. CDR3 loop: CASSPIGLSYEQYF. The CDR3 bases are TGTGCCAGCTCACCTATAGGGCTTAGCTACGAGCAGTACTTC.

The chain combines TRBV9 with TRBJ2-1; 14 bases agree with TRBD2. The germline CDR1 and CDR2 sequences are SGDLS and YYNGEE. The J segment lost 1 base and the V segment lost 7 bases, leaving 4 bases of the junction unmatched. The CDR3 has 16 amino acids. CDR3 residues: CASGGTSGSSYNEQFF. CDR3 coding DNA: TGTGCCAGCGGGGGGACTAGCGGGAGTTCCTACAATGAGCAGTTCTTC.

This clone was counted between two and nine times. The V gene is TRBV7-9, the J gene TRBJ2-1; 11 bases map to TRBD2. Germline loops: CDR1 SEHNR, CDR2 FQNEAQ (reference sequence). V trimming: 6 bases; J trimming: 9 bases; junction bases outside the gene matches: 7. The CDR3 has 14 residues. In nucleotides, the CDR3 is TGTGCCAGCAGACCCGGGACTAGCGGAATTGAGCAGTTCTTC. It specifies CASRPGTSGIEQFF.